This TCR beta chain was found in a study of OX40 agonist ivuxolimab in advanced cancers. This clone was recorded once. The target antigen is unknown. Autoimmune disease history or systemic immunosuppression barred patients. Sampling times: baseline, cycle 4 day 1, cycle 7 day 1. Method: immunoSEQ multiplex PCR; TCRdb's copy keeps in-frame clones and lacks some. Of about 60,000 clones listed, approximately 90% are singletons. Regarding the study as a whole: Both CD4+ and CD8+ T cell populations in blood had undergone clonal expansion by week 6 at 0.1 to 3.0 mg/kg.

This sample comprised CD4+ or CD8+ T cells sorted from blood, obtained in a trial of the OX40 agonist ivuxolimab. This TCR derives from an adult with an advanced solid tumor such as melanoma, head and neck, liver or kidney cancer.

CDR3 sequence reads: CASSPLTGATEAFF. As DNA, the CDR3 is TGTGCCAGCTCACCACTGACGGGGGCCACTGAAGCTTTCTTT. This chain links TRBV18 with TRBJ1-1; TRBD1 is a possible D gene (6 bases). Germline V gene sequence: CDR1 KGHSH, CDR2 LQKENI. The V gene lost 1 base and the J gene lost 4 bases, with 10 bases spanning the gap. CDR3 length equals 14 residues.